This T cell receptor beta chain was sequenced for a study of blood T cell repertoires in COVID-19. Study-wide background: T cells, B-cell-depleted T cells, or PBMCs supplied cDNA or gDNA.

Authors' analysis steps: Nucleated cell number was recorded as an estimate derived from reference gene primer amplification. Assay: immunoSEQ multiplex PCR; the TCRdb copy retains only in-frame clones and omits some. V, J and clone size reflect that table, while D and trimming were determined from the DNA. The repertoire holds 8,500 to 10,000 clones, 80% to 85% seen once, with about a quarter in the top ten. The CDR3 runs 14 residues. Germline V gene sequence: CDR1 SQVTM, CDR2 ANQGSEA. Trimming cost V 2 bases and J 1 base; bases outside gene matches: 4. This TCR came from a man in his fifties or sixties with active COVID-19. The specimen sequenced was peripheral blood. The chain is built from TRBV29-1 and TRBJ1-2, with 7 positions matching TRBD1. The CDR3 spells CSVETGQRNYGYTF. For the CDR3, the DNA is TGCAGCGTTGAAACGGGACAGCGTAACTATGGCTACACCTTC. Drawing the rest from reference TRBV29-1 and TRBJ1-2, the complete variable domain is SAVISQKPSRDICQRGTSLTIQCQVDSQVTMMFWYRQQPGQSLTLIATANQGSEATYESGFVIDKFPISRPNLTFSTLTVSNMSPEDSSIYLCSVETGQRNYGYTFGSGTRLTVV.